This entry features one T cell receptor beta chain sequence. Antigen unknown. Given a much more abundant clone one base away, this may be a read error. The source of the sample is a study of CD8+CD57+ T cells in acquired aplastic anemia. The wider study: Quantities of DNA derived from sorted CD4+ and CD8+ cells averaged roughly 3 ug. Study-wide results and caveats: Researchers reported that CD8+ Simpson's diversity was not significantly different in patients versus controls.

TCR beta VDJ and CDR3 were profiled, and genomic DNA was the template. MiXCR, run by TCRdb on the reads, gives a single entry per CDR3 protein. The table lists approximately 160,000 distinct CDR3 sequences, approximately 44% of them singletons. An expansion of CD8+CD57+ cells by flow cytometry had been shown in patients chosen for sequencing. Every one of the patients had aplastic anemia (severe, acquired). The CDR3 is 16 amino acids. The V end lost 5 bases, the J end lost 0 bases, and 11 bases lay between the germline ends. This receptor was identified in a human donor with aplastic anemia. The chain carries TRBV12-3 or TRBV12-4 and TRBJ2-6, with D perhaps TRBD1 (5 bases). Sequenced: sorted CD4+, CD8+, or CD8+CD57+ T cells (not recorded which) from PBMCs. This CDR3 is CASSTQEPSGANVLTF. In DNA, the CDR3 is TGTGCCAGCAGTACACAGGAGCCCTCTGGGGCCAACGTCCTGACTTTC.